The 24 T cell receptor beta chains listed next were all sequenced from one sample in a study of response to subunit inactivated influenza vaccine (dated by TCRdb to the late 2010s). Library construction relied on RT-PCR. The sequencer was an Illumina HiSeq 2500. TCRdb cleaned the public reads at Q25 with fastp, built clones with MiXCR and kept in-frame beta chains. CDR3 protein sequences are deduplicated, and each keeps its most common genes and DNA. Across this sample there are approximately 520,000 distinct CDR3 sequences, with approximately 15% seen only once. The top ten clones comprise roughly 3% of the sample. The input for sequencing was CD4+ T cells sorted from PBMCs, taken roughly 24 months after vaccination. These receptors all stem from a man aged 45 to 70 who received an inactivated influenza vaccine. Donor details come from another sample of the same person, matched by shared clones.

In DNA, the CDR3 is TGTGCCAGCAGCCGCGGCCCCGTCGGGCAGTACTTC. This sequence encodes CASSRGPVGQYF. This chain joins TRBV7-2 and TRBJ2-7; no definite D call. Trimming shortened V by 5 bases and J by 9 bases, and 14 bases separated the two germline ends. The CDR3 extends over 12 amino acids. CDR1 and CDR2 (germline): SGHTA, FQGNSA.

This clonotype was found once. The chain carries TRBV6-1 and TRBJ2-7; TRBD1 aligns across 10 bases. The CDR3 spans 15 residues. The germline gives CDR1 MNHNS, CDR2 SASEGT. V was clipped by 6 bases and J by 3 bases; unmatched bases: 8. CDR3 residues: CASSISTGGGYEQYF. The CDR3 nucleotides read TGTGCCAGCAGCATATCGACAGGGGGCGGCTACGAGCAGTACTTC.

The V and J genes are TRBV12-3 or TRBV12-4 and TRBJ2-1, with D possibly matching TRBD2 (5 bases). The CDR3 contains 14 residues. Trimming shortened V by 1 base and J by 9 bases, and 13 bases separated the two germline ends. CDR3 nucleotide sequence: TGTGCCAGCAGTTTAGAGTTATCCCGGGGTGAGCAGTTCTTC. It yields the protein CASSLELSRGEQFF.

This clonotype showed up many times. The V and J genes are TRBV6-2 or TRBV6-3 and TRBJ1-6; TRBD1 matches 8 bases. The V and J ends lost 4 bases and 8 bases, in that order; junction bases with no gene match: 7. Germline CDR1 MNHEY, CDR2 SVGEGT. The length of the CDR3 is 15 residues. CDR3 sequence reads: CASSWTGTGYSPLHF. In DNA, the CDR3 is TGTGCCAGCAGTTGGACCGGGACAGGTTATTCACCCCTCCACTTT.

This clonotype was recorded a few times. The chain combines TRBV15 with TRBJ1-5; perhaps TRBD1 as D (5 bases). Germline CDR1 LNHNV, CDR2 YYDKDF (reference sequence). V was pared by 6 bases and J by 7 bases, with 19 bases between. The CDR3 extends over 15 amino acids. In DNA form, the CDR3 reads TGTGCCACCAGGCAAGCCGGGGCAGCCGGGCAGCCCCAGCATTTT. Amino acids: CATRQAGAAGQPQHF.

This clonotype was counted many times. The chain uses TRBV20-1 and TRBJ2-7, with no clear D. Germline loops: CDR1 DFQATT, CDR2 SNEGSKA (reference sequence). CDR3 length: 13 amino acids. The V end was cut by 3 bases, the J end by 0 bases, with 9 bases between. The CDR3 sequence is CSARDGSSYEQYF. In DNA form, the CDR3 reads TGCAGTGCTAGGGACGGAAGCTCCTACGAGCAGTACTTC.

This clonotype turned up a few times. The rearrangement links TRBV11-3 to TRBJ2-1; 14 bases agree with TRBD2. The ends lost 5 bases at V and 6 bases at J; junction bases unmatched: 9. The CDR3 consists of 17 residues. Germline CDR1 reads SGHNT; CDR2 reads YENEEA. CDR3 region: CASSPLAGTSGSNEQFF. Written as DNA, the CDR3 is TGTGCCAGCAGCCCCCTCGCAGGGACTAGCGGGAGCAATGAGCAGTTCTTC.

V and J are TRBV9 and TRBJ1-6; D uncertain. The germline V and J ends were trimmed by 0 bases and 3 bases, with 7 bases remaining between them. CDR1 is SGDLS, CDR2 YYNGEE, per germline. This CDR3 is 15 amino acids long. In nucleotides, the CDR3 is TGTGCCAGCAGCGTAGAACCAGGCTATAATTCACCCCTCCACTTT. It translates to CASSVEPGYNSPLHF.

This clonotype was observed a few times. This chain joins TRBV20-1 and TRBJ2-5; D is unclear. The germline V gene encodes CDR1 DFQATT and CDR2 SNEGSKA (reference sequence). Trimming cost V 6 bases and J 1 base, with 15 bases left between them. This CDR3 comprises 14 residues. CDR3: CSARVGNAQETQYF. The CDR3, as DNA: TGCAGTGCAAGGGTTGGGAACGCCCAAGAGACCCAGTACTTC.

The table lists this clonotype with many counts. This rearrangement joins TRBV10-3 to TRBJ2-2; the match to TRBD2 covers 8 bases. V was clipped by 3 bases and J by 0 bases; unmatched bases: 9. This CDR3 has 18 amino acids. In germline, CDR1 is ENHRY, CDR2 SYGVKD. In DNA, the CDR3 is TGTGCCATCAGTGACCTCCCCCCGGGACTAGCGAACACCGGGGAGCTGTTTTTT. Its protein product is CAISDLPPGLANTGELFF.

The chain is built from TRBV20-1 and TRBJ1-4; no firm D call. Germline V gene lookup returns CDR1 DFQATT and CDR2 SNEGSKA (reference sequence). CDR3 length: 13 amino acids. V lost 1 base and J lost 5, with 8 bases in between. The CDR3 bases are TGCAGTGCTAGAGGGGCAGGAAATGAAAAACTGTTTTTT. It encodes CSARGAGNEKLFF.

This clonotype was picked up a small number of times. The CDR3 coding sequence is TGTGCCAGCAGCCCATACATCGGACGACCCACAGATACGCAGTATTTT. This codes for CASSPYIGRPTDTQYF. The chain is built from TRBV3-1 and TRBJ2-3, with D hard to call. With 4 bases removed from V and 2 bases from J, the gap between germline ends came to 16 bases. In germline, CDR1 is LGHDT, CDR2 YNNKEL (reference sequence). The CDR3 length is 16 residues.

This clonotype was detected a few times. The chain couples TRBV12-3 or TRBV12-4 to TRBJ1-6, with 9 positions matching TRBD1. The V gene end was trimmed by 5 bases and the J gene end by 8 bases; junction bases not matched to a gene: 4. The CDR3 has 14 amino acids. The CDR3: CASSKTGGYSPLHF. The CDR3 DNA reads as TGTGCCAGCAGTAAAACAGGGGGCTATTCACCCCTCCACTTT.

Points on this clonotype: In this CDR3 the conserved last residue, phenylalanine or tryptophan, is missing, so a read error is likely. The V and J genes are TRBV2 and TRBJ2-7, with a possible D match to TRBD1 (7 bases). CDR1 is SNHLY, CDR2 FYNNEI, per germline. There are 14 residues in the CDR3. The V end was cut by 3 bases, the J end by 0 bases, with 9 bases between. CDR3 loop: CASSEQGGSYEQYY. CDR3 in DNA: TGTGCCAGCAGTGAGCAGGGGGGCTCCTACGAGCAGTACTAC.

This rearrangement joins TRBV4-3 to TRBJ1-5, with D perhaps matching TRBD1 (5 bases). This CDR3 contains 14 residues. CDR1 is LGHNA and CDR2 is YSLEER in the germline V gene. Trimming left V 0 bases short and J 6 bases short, with 9 bases between. CDR3 sequence: CASSQDRAVQPQHF. The DNA of the CDR3 is TGCGCCAGCAGCCAAGACAGGGCTGTTCAGCCCCAGCATTTT.

The chain recombines TRBV4-2 with TRBJ2-6; D uncertain. Germline V gives CDR1 LGHNA, CDR2 YNFKEQ. The CDR3 loop spans 17 amino acids. V gave up 0 bases and J gave up 0 bases, with 9 bases separating them. In DNA form, the CDR3 reads TGTGCCAGCAGCCAAGATAGGCAGTACTCTGGGGCCAACGTCCTGACTTTC. Amino acid sequence: CASSQDRQYSGANVLTF.

This clonotype was counted a single time. The chain uses TRBV19 and TRBJ2-7; a possible D gene is TRBD1 (6 bases). Germline values: CDR1 LNHDA, CDR2 SQIVND (reference sequence). The V and J ends lost 5 bases and 4 bases respectively, with 15 bases between them. This CDR3 contains 14 residues. The CDR3 sequence is CASSSPGHNYEQYF. CDR3 nucleotides: TGTGCCAGTAGTTCGCCGGGACACAATTACGAGCAGTACTTC. The full variable domain, in which reference TRBV19 and TRBJ2-7 provide the parts outside the CDR3, is DGGITQSPKYLFRKEGQNVTLSCEQNLNHDAMYWYRQDPGQGLRLIYYSQIVNDFQKGDIAEGYSVSREKKESFPLTVTSAQKNPTAFYLCASSSPGHNYEQYFGPGTRLTVT.

The chain has TRBV6-5 and TRBJ2-7; 11 bases fit TRBD2. V lost 3 bases and J lost 5; bases outside the gene matches: 3. The CDR3 loop spans 14 amino acids. Germline values: CDR1 MNHEY, CDR2 SVGAGI. CDR3 bases: TGTGCCAGCAGTTATAGCGGGAGGGGGGACGAGCAGTACTTC. Translating gives CASSYSGRGDEQYF.

The rearrangement uses TRBV7-2 and TRBJ2-5; D ambiguous. Trimming took 1 base from V and 5 from J, leaving 11 bases between them. Germline values: CDR1 SGHTA, CDR2 FQGNSA. The CDR3 totals 14 residues. CDR3 bases: TGTGCCAGCAGCTTAGGAGCCTCTACGGAGACCCAGTACTTC. Its translation is CASSLGASTETQYF.

This clonotype turned up a few times. The V gene is TRBV12-3 or TRBV12-4, the J gene TRBJ2-3; 8 bases align to TRBD2. The CDR3 is made up of 15 amino acids. V dropped 5 bases and J dropped 4; count of bases not matched to a gene: 8. The CDR3 bases are TGTGCCAGCAGTGTAAGCGGGAGTCTCGCAGATACGCAGTATTTT. Translating it yields CASSVSGSLADTQYF.

V and J are TRBV5-1 and TRBJ2-2; no reliable D call. The CDR3 is made up of 14 amino acids. Germline V lookup: CDR1 SGHRS, CDR2 YFSETQ. V lost 4 bases and J lost 4, with 11 bases in between. The CDR3 sequence: CASSPLAVTGELFF. CDR3 coding DNA: TGCGCCAGCAGCCCTTTAGCAGTCACCGGGGAGCTGTTTTTT.

The gene calls are TRBV5-1 and TRBJ2-1; 11 positions match TRBD2. CDR3 length: 17 residues. CDR1 SGHRS and CDR2 YFSETQ come from the germline V gene. With V trimmed by 0 bases and J by 0 bases, 2 bases remained unmatched. DNA for the CDR3: TGCGCCAGCAGCTTGGTTAGCGGGAGGGCCTCCTACAATGAGCAGTTCTTC. Protein: CASSLVSGRASYNEQFF.

In its sample, this clonotype was seen a few times. The chain couples TRBV7-2 to TRBJ1-5; TRBD1 agrees at 7 bases. Germline V gene sequence: CDR1 SGHTA, CDR2 FQGNSA. There are 17 residues in the CDR3. Trimming removed 5 bases from V and 4 bases from J; junction bases left unmatched: 14. The CDR3 DNA reads as TGTGCCAGCAGCCCGAACCGACAGGGAATGTCAAATCAGCCCCAGCATTTT. Translating gives CASSPNRQGMSNQPQHF.

This sequence joins TRBV20-1 and TRBJ1-2; TRBD1 agrees at 8 bases. The junction had 14 bases not matched to a gene; V was cut back by 6 bases and J by 5 bases. Germline CDR1 DFQATT, CDR2 SNEGSKA (reference sequence). The CDR3 consists of 15 residues. The CDR3 DNA reads TGCAGTGCAAGACCGACAGGGGCGCCGGGTTATGGCTACACCTTC. It is translated as CSARPTGAPGYGYTF.